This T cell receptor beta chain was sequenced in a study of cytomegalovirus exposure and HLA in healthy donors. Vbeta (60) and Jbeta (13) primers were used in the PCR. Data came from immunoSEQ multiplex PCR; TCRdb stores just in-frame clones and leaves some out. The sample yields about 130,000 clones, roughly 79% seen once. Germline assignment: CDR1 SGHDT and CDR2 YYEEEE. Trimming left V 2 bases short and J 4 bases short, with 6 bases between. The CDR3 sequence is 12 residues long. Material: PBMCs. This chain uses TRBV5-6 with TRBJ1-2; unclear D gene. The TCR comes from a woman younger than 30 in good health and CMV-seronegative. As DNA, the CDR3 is TGTGCCAGCAGCTTTCTCAGCTATGGCTACACCTTC. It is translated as CASSFLSYGYTF.